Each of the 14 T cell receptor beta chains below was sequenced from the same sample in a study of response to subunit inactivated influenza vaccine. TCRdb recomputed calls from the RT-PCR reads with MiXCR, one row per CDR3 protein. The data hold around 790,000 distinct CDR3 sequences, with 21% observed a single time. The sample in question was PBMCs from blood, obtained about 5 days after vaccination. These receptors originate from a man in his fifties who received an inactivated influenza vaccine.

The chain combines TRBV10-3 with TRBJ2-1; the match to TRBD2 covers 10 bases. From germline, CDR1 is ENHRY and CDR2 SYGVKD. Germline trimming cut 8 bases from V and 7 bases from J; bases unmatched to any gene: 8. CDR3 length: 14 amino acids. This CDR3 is CAIPSGGPPNEQFF. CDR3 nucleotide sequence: TGTGCCATCCCTAGCGGGGGCCCACCGAATGAGCAGTTCTTC.

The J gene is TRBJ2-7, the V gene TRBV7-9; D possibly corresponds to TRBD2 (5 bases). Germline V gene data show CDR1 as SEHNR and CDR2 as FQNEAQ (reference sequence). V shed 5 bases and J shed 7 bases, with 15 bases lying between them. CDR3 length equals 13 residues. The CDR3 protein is CASSQDGIGEQYF. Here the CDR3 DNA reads TGTGCCAGCAGCCAGGACGGGATTGGTGAGCAGTACTTC. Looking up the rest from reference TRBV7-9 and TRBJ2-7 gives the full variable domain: DTGVSQNPRHKITKRGQNVTFRCDPISEHNRLYWYRQTLGQGPEFLTYFQNEAQLEKSRLLSDRFSAERPKGSFSTLEIQRTEQGDSAMYLCASSQDGIGEQYFGPGTRLTVT.

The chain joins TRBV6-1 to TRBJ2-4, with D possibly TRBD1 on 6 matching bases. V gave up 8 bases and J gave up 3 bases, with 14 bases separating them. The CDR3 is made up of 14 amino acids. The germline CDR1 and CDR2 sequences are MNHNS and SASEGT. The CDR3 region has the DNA TGTGCCAGCGCAGGGGACCTCGGCAAAAACATTCAGTACTTC. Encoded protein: CASAGDLGKNIQYF.

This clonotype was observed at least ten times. The CDR3, as DNA: TGCAGTGCTATGGGCGGGGGACGCTCTGGAAACACCATATATTTT. The encoded protein is CSAMGGGRSGNTIYF. The rearrangement uses TRBV20-1 and TRBJ1-3; perhaps TRBD1 as D (5 bases). CDR1 DFQATT and CDR2 SNEGSKA come from the germline V gene (reference sequence). The length of the CDR3 is 15 residues. The V end lost 4 bases, the J end lost 0 bases, and 13 bases lay between the germline ends.

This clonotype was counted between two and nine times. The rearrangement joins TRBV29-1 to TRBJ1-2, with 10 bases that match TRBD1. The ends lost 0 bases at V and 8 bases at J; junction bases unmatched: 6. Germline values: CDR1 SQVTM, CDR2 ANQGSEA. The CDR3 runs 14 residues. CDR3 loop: CSVEEWDRGRGYTF. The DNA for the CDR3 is TGCAGCGTTGAAGAATGGGACAGGGGAAGGGGCTACACCTTC.

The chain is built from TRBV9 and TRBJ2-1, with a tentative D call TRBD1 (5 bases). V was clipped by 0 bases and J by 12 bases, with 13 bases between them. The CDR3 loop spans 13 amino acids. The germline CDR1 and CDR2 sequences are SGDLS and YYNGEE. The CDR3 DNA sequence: TGTGCCAGCAGCGTAGGCAGGGCGGCAGGGCAGTTCTTC. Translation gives CASSVGRAAGQFF.

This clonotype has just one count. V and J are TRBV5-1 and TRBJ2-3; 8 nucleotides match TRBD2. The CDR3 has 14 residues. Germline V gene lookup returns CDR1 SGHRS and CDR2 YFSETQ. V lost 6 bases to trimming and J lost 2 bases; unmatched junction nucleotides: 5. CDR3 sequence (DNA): TGCGCCAGCAACCAGCGGGGGCACACAGATACGCAGTATTTT. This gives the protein CASNQRGHTDTQYF.

CDR3 region: CASSPGTGGKGMNTEAFF. The CDR3 DNA is TGTGCCAGCAGCCCCGGGACAGGGGGCAAAGGGATGAACACTGAAGCTTTCTTT. The J gene is TRBJ1-1, the V gene TRBV11-1; 12 nucleotides line up with TRBD1. Per germline, CDR1 SGHAT and CDR2 FQDESV (reference sequence). The CDR3 loop spans 18 amino acids. V was clipped by 5 bases and J by 0 bases; unmatched bases: 10.

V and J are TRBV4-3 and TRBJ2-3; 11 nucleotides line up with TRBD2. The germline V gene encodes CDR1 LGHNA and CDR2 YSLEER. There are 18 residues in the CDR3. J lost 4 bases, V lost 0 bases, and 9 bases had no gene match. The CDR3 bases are TGCGCCAGCAGCCAAGATCGAACTAGCGGGAGATGGGCAGATACGCAGTATTTT. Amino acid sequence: CASSQDRTSGRWADTQYF.

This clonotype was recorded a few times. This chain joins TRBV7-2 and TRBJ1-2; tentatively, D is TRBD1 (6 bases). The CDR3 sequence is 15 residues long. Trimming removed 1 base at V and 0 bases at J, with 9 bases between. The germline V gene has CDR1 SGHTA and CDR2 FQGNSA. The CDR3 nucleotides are TGTGCCAGCAGCTTAGGGAGGGGGGCTAACTATGGCTACACCTTC. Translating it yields CASSLGRGANYGYTF.

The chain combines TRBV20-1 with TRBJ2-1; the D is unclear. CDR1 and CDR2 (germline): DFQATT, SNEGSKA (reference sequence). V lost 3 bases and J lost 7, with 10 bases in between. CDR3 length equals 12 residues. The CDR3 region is CSARGFRNEQFF. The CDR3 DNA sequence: TGCAGTGCTAGGGGGTTTCGAAATGAGCAGTTCTTC.

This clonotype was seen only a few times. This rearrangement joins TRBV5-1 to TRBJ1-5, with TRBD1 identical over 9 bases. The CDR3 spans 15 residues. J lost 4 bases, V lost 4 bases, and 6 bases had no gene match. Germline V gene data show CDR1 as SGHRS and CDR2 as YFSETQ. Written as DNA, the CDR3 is TGCGCCAGCAGCCCAGGGGGGACAGGGAATCAGCCCCAGCATTTT. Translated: CASSPGGTGNQPQHF.

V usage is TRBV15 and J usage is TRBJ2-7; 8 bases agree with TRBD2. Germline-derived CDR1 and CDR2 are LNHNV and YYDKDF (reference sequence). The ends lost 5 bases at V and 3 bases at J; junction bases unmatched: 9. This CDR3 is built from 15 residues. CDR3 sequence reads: CATSGGTTSGYEQYF. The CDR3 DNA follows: TGTGCCACCAGCGGGGGAACAACTAGCGGCTACGAGCAGTACTTC.

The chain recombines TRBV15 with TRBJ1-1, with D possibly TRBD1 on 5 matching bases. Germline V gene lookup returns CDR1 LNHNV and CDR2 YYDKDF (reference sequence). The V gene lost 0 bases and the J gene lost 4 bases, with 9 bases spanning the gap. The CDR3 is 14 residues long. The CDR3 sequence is CATSRERGSTEAFF. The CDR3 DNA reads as TGTGCCACCAGCAGAGAACGGGGGAGCACTGAAGCTTTCTTT.